This TCR beta chain was recovered during a study of blood T cell repertoires in COVID-19. Germline-derived CDR1 and CDR2 are SGHDT and YYEEEE. CDR3 size: 14 residues. Between the trimmed V and J ends, which lost 3 bases and 5 bases, there was a span of 14 bases. Assay used: immunoSEQ multiplex PCR; TCRdb lists only in-frame clones, some missing. The profile covers 200,000 to 300,000 clones, with more than 75% appearing a single time and roughly 3.1% taken by the ten largest. Sequences were obtained from PBMCs or T cells enriched from blood (not recorded which). This sequence was found in a woman aged 40-49 years with acute COVID-19. The chain has TRBV5-6 and TRBJ2-5; tentative D call: TRBD2 (6 bases). Written as DNA, the CDR3 is TGTGCCAGCAGCTCTCGGGAGTCCCTCGAGACCCAGTACTTC. This gives the protein CASSSRESLETQYF.